This T cell receptor beta chain was obtained from a study of lymphopenia after photon versus proton radiotherapy. The study, taken as a whole, reports: Better survival with proton therapy was suggested as possible, not demonstrated.

Germline V gene data show CDR1 as MNHEY and CDR2 as SVGAGI. This CDR3 has 15 residues. Trimming took off 6 bases at V and 0 bases at J, with 12 bases between the two ends. Profiling relied on immunoSEQ multiplex PCR, and the TCRdb table lists in-frame clones only, not all of them. The table has about 60,000 clones, about 81% seen once; the top ten hold around 2%. This clone was seen a single time. Its matching antigen is unknown. Material: peripheral blood, obtained from a patient treated with proton-based radiotherapy. The rearrangement uses TRBV6-5 and TRBJ2-1; D assignment may be TRBD1 or TRBD2 (5 bases each). This TCR derives from a man aged 55 to 70 with pancreatic cancer. Here the CDR3 reads CASSPEGLSYNEQFF. The CDR3 DNA is TGTGCCAGCAGCCCCGAGGGGCTCTCCTACAATGAGCAGTTCTTC.